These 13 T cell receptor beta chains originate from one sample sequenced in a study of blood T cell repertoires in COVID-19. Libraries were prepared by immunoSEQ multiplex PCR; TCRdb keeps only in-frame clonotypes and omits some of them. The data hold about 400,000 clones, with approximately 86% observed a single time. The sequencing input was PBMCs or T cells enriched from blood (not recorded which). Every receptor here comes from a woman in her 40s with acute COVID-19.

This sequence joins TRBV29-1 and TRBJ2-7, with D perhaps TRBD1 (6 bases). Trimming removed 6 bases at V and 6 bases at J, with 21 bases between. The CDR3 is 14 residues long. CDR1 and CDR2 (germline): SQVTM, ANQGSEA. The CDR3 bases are TGCAGCGTGGGGATCGGCAGGGGCCGGGGCGAGCAGTACTTC. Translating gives CSVGIGRGRGEQYF.

The CDR3 loop reads CASKIGLAGMRNEQFF. Here the CDR3 DNA reads TGCGCCAGCAAGATCGGACTAGCGGGGATGAGGAATGAGCAGTTCTTC. V gene TRBV5-1 combines with J gene TRBJ2-1; 12 bases agree with TRBD2. The V and J ends lost 6 bases and 7 bases, in that order; junction bases with no gene match: 11. CDR1 is SGHRS and CDR2 is YFSETQ in the germline V gene. The CDR3 totals 16 residues.

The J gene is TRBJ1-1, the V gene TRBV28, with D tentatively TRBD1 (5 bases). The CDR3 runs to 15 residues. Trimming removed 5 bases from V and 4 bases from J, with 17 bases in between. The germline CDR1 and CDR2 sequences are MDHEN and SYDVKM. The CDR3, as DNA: TGTGCCAGCAGTCCACGACAGTGGTTGGGCACTGAAGCTTTCTTT. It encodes CASSPRQWLGTEAFF.

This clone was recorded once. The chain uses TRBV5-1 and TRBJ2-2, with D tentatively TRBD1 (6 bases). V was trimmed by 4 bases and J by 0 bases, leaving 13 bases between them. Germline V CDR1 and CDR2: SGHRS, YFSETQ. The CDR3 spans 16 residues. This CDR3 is CASSIQGLANTGELFF. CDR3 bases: TGCGCCAGCAGCATTCAGGGGCTCGCGAACACCGGGGAGCTGTTTTTT.

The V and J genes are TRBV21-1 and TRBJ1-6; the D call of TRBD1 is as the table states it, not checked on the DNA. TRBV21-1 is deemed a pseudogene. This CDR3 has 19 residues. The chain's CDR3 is CASSNLDREPPPYNSPLHF. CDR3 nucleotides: TGTGCCAGCAGCAACCTGGACAGGGAGCCTCCTCCTTATAATTCACCCCTCCACTTT.

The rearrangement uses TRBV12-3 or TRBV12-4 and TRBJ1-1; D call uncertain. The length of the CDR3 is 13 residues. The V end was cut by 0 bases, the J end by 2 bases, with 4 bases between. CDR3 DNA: TGTGCCAGCAGTTTAGCGCGTAACACTGAAGCTTTCTTT. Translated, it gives CASSLARNTEAFF.

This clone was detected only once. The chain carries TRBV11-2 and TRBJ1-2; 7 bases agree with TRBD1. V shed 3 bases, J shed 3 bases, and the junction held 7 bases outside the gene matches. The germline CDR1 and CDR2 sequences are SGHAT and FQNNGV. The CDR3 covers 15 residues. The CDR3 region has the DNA TGTGCCAGCAGCTTCGGGGCAGGGGGTGACTATGGCTACACCTTC. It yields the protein CASSFGAGGDYGYTF.

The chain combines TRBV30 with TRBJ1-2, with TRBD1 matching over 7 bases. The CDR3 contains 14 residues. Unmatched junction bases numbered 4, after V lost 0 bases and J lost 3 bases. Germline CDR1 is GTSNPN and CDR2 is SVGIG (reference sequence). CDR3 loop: CAWSVQGLYYGYTF. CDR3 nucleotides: TGTGCCTGGAGTGTACAGGGGCTATACTATGGCTACACCTTC.

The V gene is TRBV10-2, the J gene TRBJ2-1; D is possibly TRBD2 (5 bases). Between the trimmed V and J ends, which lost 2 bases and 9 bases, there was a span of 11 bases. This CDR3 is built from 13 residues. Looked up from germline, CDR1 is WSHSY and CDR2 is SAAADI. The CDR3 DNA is TGCGCCAGCAGTGAGCTTCTTCGGGGTGAGCAGTTCTTC. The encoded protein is CASSELLRGEQFF.

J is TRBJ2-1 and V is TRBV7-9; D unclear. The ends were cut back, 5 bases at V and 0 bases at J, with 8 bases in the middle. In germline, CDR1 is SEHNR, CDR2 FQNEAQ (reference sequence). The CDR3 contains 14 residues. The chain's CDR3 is CASSPYRSYNEQFF. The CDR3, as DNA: TGTGCCAGCAGCCCCTACCGCTCCTACAATGAGCAGTTCTTC.

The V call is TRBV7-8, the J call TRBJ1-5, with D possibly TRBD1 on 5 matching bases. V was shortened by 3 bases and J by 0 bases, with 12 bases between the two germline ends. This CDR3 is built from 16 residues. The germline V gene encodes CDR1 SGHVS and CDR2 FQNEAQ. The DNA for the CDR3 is TGTGCCAGCAGCTTCCGGGGGGTTAATAGCAATCAGCCCCAGCATTTT. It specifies CASSFRGVNSNQPQHF.

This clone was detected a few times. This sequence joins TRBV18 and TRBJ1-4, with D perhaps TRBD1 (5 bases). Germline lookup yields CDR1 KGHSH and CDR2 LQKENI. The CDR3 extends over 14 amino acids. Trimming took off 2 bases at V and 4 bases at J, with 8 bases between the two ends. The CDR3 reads CASSPNRLNEKLFF. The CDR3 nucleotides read TGTGCCAGCTCACCAAACAGGCTTAATGAAAAACTGTTTTTT.

The CDR3 here is CASSHRDRGATNEKLFF. The CDR3 nucleotides read TGTGCCAGCTCGCACAGGGACAGGGGAGCAACTAATGAAAAACTGTTTTTT. The rearrangement joins TRBV18 to TRBJ1-4, with TRBD1 matching over 10 bases. The germline gives CDR1 KGHSH, CDR2 LQKENI. The CDR3 contains 17 residues. V was pared by 6 bases and J by 0 bases, with 7 bases of the junction left unmatched.